One sample yielded the 20 T cell receptor beta chains listed below, sequenced in a study of blood T cell repertoires in COVID-19. Data came from immunoSEQ multiplex PCR; TCRdb stores just in-frame clones and leaves some out. The data show roughly 330,000 clones, about 87% seen once. Sequencing was carried out using PBMCs or T cells enriched from blood (not recorded which). The receptors shown here come from a woman between 25 and 40 years old who had recovered from COVID-19.

The V and J genes are TRBV2 and TRBJ2-7; no reliable D call. V was cut by 8 bases and J by 0 bases, with 8 bases left in between. This CDR3 region has 12 residues. Per germline, CDR1 SNHLY and CDR2 FYNNEI. CDR3 residues: CASAVGSYEQYF. The CDR3 bases are TGTGCCAGCGCGGTAGGCTCCTACGAGCAGTACTTC.

This clone came up once. V is TRBV30 and J is TRBJ1-1, with D tentatively TRBD1 (5 bases). Trimming took 2 bases from V and 4 from J, leaving 8 bases between them. The CDR3 spans 12 residues. Germline-derived CDR1 and CDR2 are GTSNPN and SVGIG (reference sequence). The CDR3 loop is CAWSWGGTEAFF. CDR3 DNA sequence: TGTGCCTGGAGTTGGGGGGGCACTGAAGCTTTCTTT.

V and J are TRBV5-1 and TRBJ2-2; 7 bases line up with TRBD1. This CDR3 contains 14 residues. Germline CDR1 SGHRS, CDR2 YFSETQ. V was pared by 4 bases and J by 4 bases, with 4 bases of the junction left unmatched. This CDR3 reads CASSEGQSTGELFF. CDR3 DNA: TGCGCCAGCAGCGAGGGACAGAGCACCGGGGAGCTGTTTTTT.

This chain joins TRBV5-1 and TRBJ2-3; D gene uncertain. Germline V gives CDR1 SGHRS, CDR2 YFSETQ. CDR3 length: 14 residues. V was trimmed by 5 bases and J by 3 bases, leaving 13 bases between them. The CDR3 DNA sequence: TGCGCCAGCAGTTTGAGGCAGGAAACAGATACGCAGTATTTT. Translated, it gives CASSLRQETDTQYF.

The chain joins TRBV5-1 to TRBJ2-7; TRBD1 matches 10 bases. Trimming took 0 bases from V and 3 from J; bases not matched to a gene: 21. The CDR3 spans 21 residues. Germline lookup yields CDR1 SGHRS and CDR2 YFSETQ. The CDR3 DNA is TGCGCCAGCAGCTTGGGAGTGTGGGCCCAAATTATGGACAGGGGGAACTACGAGCAGTACTTC. Its protein product is CASSLGVWAQIMDRGNYEQYF.

The chain couples TRBV9 to TRBJ2-7; weak D call: TRBD2 (6 bases). The V end lost 4 bases, the J end lost 1 base, and 12 bases lay between the germline ends. The CDR3 spans 14 residues. The germline gives CDR1 SGDLS, CDR2 YYNGEE. In DNA, the CDR3 is TGTGCCAGCAGCTGGGGGGAACTTTCCTACGAGCAGTACTTC. Protein: CASSWGELSYEQYF.

The chain employs TRBV15 and TRBJ2-7; D possibly corresponds to TRBD2 (5 bases). Germline-derived CDR1 and CDR2 are LNHNV and YYDKDF (reference sequence). Trimming took 0 bases from V and 0 from J, leaving 12 bases between them. The CDR3 length is 16 residues. The DNA of the CDR3 is TGTGCCACCAGCAGAGATAAGGCTGCGGGCTCCTACGAGCAGTACTTC. Translation: CATSRDKAAGSYEQYF.

The chain couples TRBV11-2 to TRBJ1-1, with 9 bases that match TRBD1. The CDR3 runs 14 residues. The J segment lost 5 bases and the V segment lost 5 bases, leaving 6 bases of the junction unmatched. Germline lookup yields CDR1 SGHAT and CDR2 FQNNGV. In nucleotides, the CDR3 is TGTGCCAGCAGCACCCAGACAGGGGGTACTGAAGCTTTCTTT. Translated: CASSTQTGGTEAFF.

The rearrangement uses TRBV30 and TRBJ1-1, with D uncertain. The V end was cut by 5 bases, the J end by 5 bases, with 15 bases between. The CDR3 has 13 residues. The germline V gene encodes CDR1 GTSNPN and CDR2 SVGIG (reference sequence). Here the CDR3 reads CAWETIVGTEAFF. The CDR3 region has the DNA TGTGCCTGGGAGACGATTGTCGGGACTGAAGCTTTCTTT.

The CDR3: CASSLQGVYGYTF. The CDR3 DNA sequence: TGTGCCAGCAGCCTACAGGGAGTTTACGGCTACACCTTC. The gene calls are TRBV5-4 and TRBJ1-2; the D gene is possibly TRBD1 (6 bases). With 4 bases removed from V and 8 bases from J, the gap between germline ends came to 15 bases. This CDR3 has 13 amino acids. Germline V CDR1 and CDR2: SGHNT, YYREEE (reference sequence). Full variable domain (remainder filled in from reference TRBV5-4 and TRBJ1-2): ETGVTQSPTHLIKTRGQQVTLRCSSQSGHNTVSWYQQALGQGPQFIFQYYREEENGRGNFPPRFSGLQFPNYSSELNVNALELDDSALYLCASSLQGVYGYTFGSGTRLTVV.

The rearrangement joins TRBV3-1 (or the pseudogene TRBV3-2) to TRBJ1-1; 8 bases match TRBD1. Germline values: CDR1 LGHDT, CDR2 YNNKEL (reference sequence). This CDR3 comprises 19 residues. With 1 base clipped from V and 1 base from J, the junction kept 14 bases outside the gene matches. The CDR3 DNA reads as TGTGCCAGCAGCCAAGCTGGGGTAACCGACAGGGGAAGGAACACTGAAGCTTTCTTT. Translating gives CASSQAGVTDRGRNTEAFF.

This sequence joins TRBV15 and TRBJ2-7, with D perhaps TRBD2 (5 bases). The CDR3 runs to 17 residues. Trimming removed 8 bases from V and 1 base from J, with 24 bases in between. In germline, CDR1 is LNHNV, CDR2 YYDKDF (reference sequence). CDR3 protein: CATQPEYGGGRSYEQYF. CDR3 DNA: TGTGCCACCCAACCTGAATATGGCGGAGGTAGATCCTACGAGCAGTACTTC.

V gene TRBV27 combines with J gene TRBJ1-4; TRBD1 aligns across 8 bases. The germline CDR1 and CDR2 sequences are MNHEY and SMNVEV (reference sequence). V dropped 5 bases and J dropped 6; count of bases not matched to a gene: 8. This CDR3 has 15 residues. The CDR3 is CASSPGQGMDEKLFF. The CDR3 DNA follows: TGTGCCAGCAGTCCCGGACAGGGAATGGATGAAAAACTGTTTTTT.

CDR3 sequence (DNA): TGTGCCAGCAGCGCCACTAGCGCCGGGGAGCTGTTTTTT. It codes for CASSATSAGELFF. The chain links TRBV9 to TRBJ2-2; 7 positions match TRBD2. Germline CDR1 reads SGDLS; CDR2 reads YYNGEE. This CDR3 has 13 amino acids. V lost 3 bases and J lost 6; bases outside the gene matches: 2.

This clone was picked up one time. The CDR3 DNA sequence: TGTGCCAGCAGTTTCCCGGGGGGGTACAATGAGCAGTTCTTC. It encodes CASSFPGGYNEQFF. The V call is TRBV6-5, the J call TRBJ2-1; TRBD2 aligns across 8 bases. Germline loops: CDR1 MNHEY, CDR2 SVGAGI. This CDR3 region has 14 residues. J lost 4 bases, V lost 4 bases, and 3 bases had no gene match.

CDR3 region: CSAPRTGKAFF. CDR3 sequence (DNA): TGCAGTGCTCCGCGGACAGGGAAAGCTTTCTTT. V and J are TRBV20-1 and TRBJ1-1, with 8 bases matching TRBD1. V lost 5 bases and J lost 9; bases outside the gene matches: 5. CDR3 length: 11 residues. Germline V gene data show CDR1 as DFQATT and CDR2 as SNEGSKA (reference sequence).

The chain combines TRBV4-1 with TRBJ2-2; 12 bases map to TRBD2. Germline CDR1 reads MGHRA; CDR2 reads YSYEKL. J gave up 2 bases and V 4 bases, and 8 bases lay outside the gene matches. The length of the CDR3 is 18 residues. As DNA, the CDR3 is TGCGCCAGCAGCCCCGGACTAGCGGGGCTGTCAAACACCGGGGAGCTGTTTTTT. Amino acids: CASSPGLAGLSNTGELFF.

In its sample, this clone was seen a few times. The rearrangement links TRBV4-2 to TRBJ1-6, with 7 nucleotides matching TRBD1. V shed 4 bases, J shed 3 bases, and the junction held 3 bases outside the gene matches. CDR3 size: 15 residues. Germline V gives CDR1 LGHNA, CDR2 YNFKEQ. CDR3 DNA sequence: TGTGCCAGCAGCCCTGGGACAGTCTATAATTCACCCCTCCACTTT. As protein: CASSPGTVYNSPLHF.

J is TRBJ1-4 and V is TRBV14; D call uncertain. CDR1 is SGHDN, CDR2 FVKESK, per germline. Trimming shortened V by 6 bases and J by 8 bases, and 10 bases separated the two germline ends. The length of the CDR3 is 12 residues. In DNA form, the CDR3 reads TGTGCCAGCAGTCAAAATGAGGAAAAACTGTTTTTT. Translation: CASSQNEEKLFF.

The count of this clone is one. The V and J genes are TRBV28 and TRBJ1-4; D remains unclear. Germline-derived CDR1 and CDR2 are MDHEN and SYDVKM. V lost 3 bases and J lost 4, with 6 bases in between. CDR3 length: 13 residues. CDR3 amino acids: CASSFRNNEKLFF. CDR3 sequence (DNA): TGTGCCAGCAGTTTTAGAAATAATGAAAAACTGTTTTTT.